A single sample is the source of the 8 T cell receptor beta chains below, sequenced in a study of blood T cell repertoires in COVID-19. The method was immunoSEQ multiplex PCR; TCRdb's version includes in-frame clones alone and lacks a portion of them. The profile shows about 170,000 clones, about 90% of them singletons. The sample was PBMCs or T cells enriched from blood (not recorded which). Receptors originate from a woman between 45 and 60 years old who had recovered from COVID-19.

CDR3: CASSFLTGGTEAFF. DNA for the CDR3: TGTGCCAGCAGTTTCCTGACAGGGGGGACTGAAGCTTTCTTT. The V and J genes are TRBV27 and TRBJ1-1; 9 positions agree with TRBD1. Germline V CDR1 and CDR2: MNHEY, SMNVEV (reference sequence). The CDR3 has 14 residues. Trimming cost V 3 bases and J 5 bases; bases outside gene matches: 4.

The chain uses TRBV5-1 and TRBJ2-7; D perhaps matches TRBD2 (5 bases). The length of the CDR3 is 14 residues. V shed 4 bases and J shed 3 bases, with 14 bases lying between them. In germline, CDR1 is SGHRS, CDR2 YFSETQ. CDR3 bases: TGCGCCAGCAGCCAGGCTGGAGGCGGCTACGAGCAGTACTTC. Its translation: CASSQAGGGYEQYF.

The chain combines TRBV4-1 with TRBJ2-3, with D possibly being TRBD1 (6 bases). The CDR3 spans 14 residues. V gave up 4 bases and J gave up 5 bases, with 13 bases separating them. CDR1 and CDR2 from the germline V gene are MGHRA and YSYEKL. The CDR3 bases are TGCGCCAGCAGCCGGCGTACAGGGTTAGATACGCAGTATTTT. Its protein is CASSRRTGLDTQYF.

The CDR3 reads CASSPRPRGTGELFF. The CDR3 coding sequence is TGTGCCAGCAGCCCTCGCCCTCGGGGCACCGGGGAGCTGTTTTTT. The rearrangement links TRBV3-1 (or the pseudogene TRBV3-2) to TRBJ2-2; weak D call: TRBD2 (5 bases). The CDR3 consists of 15 residues. The germline gives CDR1 LGHDT, CDR2 YNNKEL (reference sequence). Trimming shortened V by 4 bases and J by 4 bases, and 13 bases separated the two germline ends.

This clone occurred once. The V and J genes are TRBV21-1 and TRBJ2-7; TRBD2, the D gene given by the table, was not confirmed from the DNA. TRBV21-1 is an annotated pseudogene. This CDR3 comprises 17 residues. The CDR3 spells CASSKLWGLRPFDEQYF. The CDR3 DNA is TGTGCCAGCAGCAAACTTTGGGGACTGCGCCCATTCGACGAGCAGTACTTC.

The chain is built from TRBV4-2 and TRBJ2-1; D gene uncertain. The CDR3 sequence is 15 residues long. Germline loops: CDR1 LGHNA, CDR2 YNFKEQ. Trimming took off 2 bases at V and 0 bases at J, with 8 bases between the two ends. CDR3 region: CASSQIISSYNEQFF. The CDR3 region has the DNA TGTGCCAGCAGCCAAATAATTAGCTCCTACAATGAGCAGTTCTTC.

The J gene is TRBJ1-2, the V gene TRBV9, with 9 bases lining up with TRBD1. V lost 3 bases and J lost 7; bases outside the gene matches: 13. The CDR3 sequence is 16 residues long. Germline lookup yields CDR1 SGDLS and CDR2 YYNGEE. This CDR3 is CASSAQMNTGGGGYTF. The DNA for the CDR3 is TGTGCCAGCAGCGCCCAGATGAACACAGGGGGCGGTGGCTACACCTTC.

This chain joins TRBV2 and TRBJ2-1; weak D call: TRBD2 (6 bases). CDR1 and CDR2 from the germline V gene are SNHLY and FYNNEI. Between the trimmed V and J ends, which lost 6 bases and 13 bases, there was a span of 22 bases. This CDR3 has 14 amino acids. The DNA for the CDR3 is TGTGCCAGCAGGAGTAATGAGGGGCGGGGCACACAGTTCTTC. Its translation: CASRSNEGRGTQFF.